The text below deals with one T cell receptor beta chain. The target antigen is unknown. These data belong to a study of shared clonotypes between healthy human individuals. General study points: Generation of non-shared clonotypes was less probable than generation of clonotypes shared by all four donors.

Genomic DNA of each subset was evenly split across several immunoSEQ plates. Sorted-subset replicate PCR reactions were performed with approximately 200 ng DNA, corresponding to roughly 29,000 T cell genomes. The method was immunoSEQ multiplex PCR; TCRdb's version includes in-frame clones alone and lacks a portion of them. The repertoire holds a few million clones, with just over 90% as singletons. Cells designated naive CD8 were CD45RO-negative and were positively selected for CCR7, with terminally differentiated effector memory CD45RA+ cells excluded. Trimming removed 5 bases at V and 5 bases at J, with 16 bases between. The CDR3 is made up of 14 amino acids. CDR1 and CDR2 from the germline V gene are MNHEY and SMNVEV (reference sequence).

The TCR was taken from a man between 18 and 35 years old in good health. Some clones in this sample may be carry-over from other donors' samples. The chain carries TRBV27 and TRBJ2-7; the D gene is possibly TRBD1 (5 bases). Material for sequencing was naive CD8+ T cells from PBMCs. The CDR3 loop reads CASSPGPIPHEQYF. Written as DNA, the CDR3 is TGTGCCAGCAGTCCAGGGCCAATCCCCCACGAGCAGTACTTC.